Below, one T cell receptor beta chain is given with its context. What it binds is not known. From germline, CDR1 is LNHDA and CDR2 SQIVND (reference sequence). CDR3 length: 13 amino acids. The V gene lost 6 bases and the J gene lost 4 bases, with 12 bases spanning the gap. Only in-frame clones appear in the TCRdb table, and some are missing; sequencing was by immunoSEQ multiplex PCR. The repertoire holds 130,000 to 150,000 clones, with around nine tenths as singletons. This sample is part of a study of T cell responses to AZD1222 COVID-19 vaccine. Study-level points and caveats: Vaccination with two AZD1222 doses was followed by a rise in Spike-specific TCR breadth and depth. Spike regions recognized by vaccine-associated CD4 TCRs spanned the protein, led by 160-218 and 743-854. Unmutated variant regions are reportedly targeted by nearly half of spike-specific TCRs.

This chain uses TRBV19 with TRBJ1-1; possible D gene TRBD1, 5 bases. Sample: peripheral blood, taken on day 0 of AZD1222 vaccination. The receptor was derived from an adult in good health. This CDR3 reads CASSPGEATEAFF. The DNA of the CDR3 is TGTGCCAGTAGCCCGGGGGAGGCCACTGAAGCTTTCTTT.